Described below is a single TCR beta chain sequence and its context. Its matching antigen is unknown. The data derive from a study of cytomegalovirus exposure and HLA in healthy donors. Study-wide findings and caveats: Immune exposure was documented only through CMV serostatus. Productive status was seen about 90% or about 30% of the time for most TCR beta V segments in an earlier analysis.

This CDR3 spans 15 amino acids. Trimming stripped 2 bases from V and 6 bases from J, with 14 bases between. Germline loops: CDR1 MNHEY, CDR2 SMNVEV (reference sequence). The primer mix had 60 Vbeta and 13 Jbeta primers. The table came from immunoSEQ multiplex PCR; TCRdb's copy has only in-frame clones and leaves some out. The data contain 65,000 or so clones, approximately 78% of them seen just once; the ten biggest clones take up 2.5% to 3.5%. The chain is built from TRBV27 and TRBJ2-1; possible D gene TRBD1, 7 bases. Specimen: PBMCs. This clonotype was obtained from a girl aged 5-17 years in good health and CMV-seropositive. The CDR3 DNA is TGTGCCAGCAGTTTAGGAGGGGGCCAAGTCAATGAGCAGTTCTTC. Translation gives CASSLGGGQVNEQFF.